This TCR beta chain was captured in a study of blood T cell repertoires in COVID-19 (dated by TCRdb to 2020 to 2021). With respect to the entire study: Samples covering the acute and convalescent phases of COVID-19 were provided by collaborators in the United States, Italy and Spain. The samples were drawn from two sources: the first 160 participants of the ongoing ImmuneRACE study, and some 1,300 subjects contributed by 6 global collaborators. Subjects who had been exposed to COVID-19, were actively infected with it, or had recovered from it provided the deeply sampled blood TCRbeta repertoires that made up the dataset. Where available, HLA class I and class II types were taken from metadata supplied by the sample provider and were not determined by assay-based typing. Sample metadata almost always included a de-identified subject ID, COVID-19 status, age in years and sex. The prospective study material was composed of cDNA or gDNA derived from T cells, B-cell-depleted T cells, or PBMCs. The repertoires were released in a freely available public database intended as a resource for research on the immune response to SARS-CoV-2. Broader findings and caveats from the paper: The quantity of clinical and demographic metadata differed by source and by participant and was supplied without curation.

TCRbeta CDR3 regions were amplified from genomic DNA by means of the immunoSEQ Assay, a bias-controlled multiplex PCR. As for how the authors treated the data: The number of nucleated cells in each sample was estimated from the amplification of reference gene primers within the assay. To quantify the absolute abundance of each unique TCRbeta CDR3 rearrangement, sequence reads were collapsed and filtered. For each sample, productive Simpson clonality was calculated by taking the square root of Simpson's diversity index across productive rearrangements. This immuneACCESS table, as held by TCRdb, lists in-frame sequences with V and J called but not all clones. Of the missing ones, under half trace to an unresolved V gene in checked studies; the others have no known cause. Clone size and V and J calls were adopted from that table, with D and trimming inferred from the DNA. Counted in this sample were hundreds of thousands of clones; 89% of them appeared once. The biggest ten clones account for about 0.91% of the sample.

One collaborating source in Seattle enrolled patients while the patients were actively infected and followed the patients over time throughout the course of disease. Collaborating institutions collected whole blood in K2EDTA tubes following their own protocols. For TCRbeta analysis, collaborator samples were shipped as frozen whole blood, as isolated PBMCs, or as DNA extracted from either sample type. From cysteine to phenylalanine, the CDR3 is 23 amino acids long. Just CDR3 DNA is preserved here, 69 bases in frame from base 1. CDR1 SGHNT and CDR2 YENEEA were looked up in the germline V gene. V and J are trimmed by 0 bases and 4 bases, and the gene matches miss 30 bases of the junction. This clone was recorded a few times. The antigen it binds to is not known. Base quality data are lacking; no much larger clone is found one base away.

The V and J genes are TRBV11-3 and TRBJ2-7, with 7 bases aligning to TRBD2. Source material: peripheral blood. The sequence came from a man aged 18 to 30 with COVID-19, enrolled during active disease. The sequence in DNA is TGTGCCAGCAGCTTAGAATTTGGCTTTGCGGGAGCCACAAAAGTCACACTTGTATACGAGCAGTACTTC. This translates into CASSLEFGFAGATKVTLVYEQYF.